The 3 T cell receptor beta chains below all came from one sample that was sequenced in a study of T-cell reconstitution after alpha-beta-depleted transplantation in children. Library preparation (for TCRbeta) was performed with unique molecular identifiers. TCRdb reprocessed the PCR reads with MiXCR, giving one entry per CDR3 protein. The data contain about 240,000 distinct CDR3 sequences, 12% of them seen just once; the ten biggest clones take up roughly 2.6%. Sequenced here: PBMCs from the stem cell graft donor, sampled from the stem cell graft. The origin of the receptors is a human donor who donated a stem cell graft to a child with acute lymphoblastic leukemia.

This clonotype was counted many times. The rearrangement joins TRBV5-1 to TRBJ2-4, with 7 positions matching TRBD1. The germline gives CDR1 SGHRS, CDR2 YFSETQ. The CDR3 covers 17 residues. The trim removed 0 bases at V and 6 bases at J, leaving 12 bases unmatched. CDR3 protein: CASSLAPGQVVINIQYF. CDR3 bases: TGCGCCAGCAGCTTGGCCCCTGGACAGGTCGTTATAAACATTCAGTACTTC.

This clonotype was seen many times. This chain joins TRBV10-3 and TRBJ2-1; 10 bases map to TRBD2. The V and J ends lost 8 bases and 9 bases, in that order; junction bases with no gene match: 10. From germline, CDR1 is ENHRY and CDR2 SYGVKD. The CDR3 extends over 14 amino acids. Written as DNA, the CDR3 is TGTGCCATCGGCGGGACTAGCGCGGCGGGTGAGCAGTTCTTC. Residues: CAIGGTSAAGEQFF.

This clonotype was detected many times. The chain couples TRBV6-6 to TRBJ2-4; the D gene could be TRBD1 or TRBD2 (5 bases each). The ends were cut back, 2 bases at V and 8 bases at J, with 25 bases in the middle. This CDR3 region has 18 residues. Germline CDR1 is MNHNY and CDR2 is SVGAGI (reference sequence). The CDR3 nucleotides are TGTGCCAGCAGTTACACTACTTCGGCAGGGCGAGGGCTGGACATTCAGTACTTC. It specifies CASSYTTSAGRGLDIQYF.